This T cell receptor (beta chain) was retrieved from a study of blood T cell repertoires in COVID-19. At the level of the study: Samples taken during acute and convalescent COVID-19 were collected in the United States, Italy and Spain. T cells, B-cell-depleted T cells, or PBMCs supplied cDNA or gDNA.

CDR1 is SGDLS and CDR2 is YYNGEE in the germline V gene. Losses at the gene ends were 3 bases for V and 5 bases for J; bases not matched to a gene: 9. This CDR3 comprises 16 residues. Authors' analysis steps: Reference gene primers were amplified, and this amplification served to estimate nucleated cell counts. Assay used: immunoSEQ multiplex PCR; TCRdb lists only in-frame clones, some missing. V and J calls and clone size are given by that table; D and trimming were obtained from the DNA. The repertoire has about 150,000 clones, roughly 84% of them found once; the top ten carry 10%. The rearrangement joins TRBV9 to TRBJ1-2, with 11 positions matching TRBD1. Sequencing input: peripheral blood. This receptor was obtained from a woman older than 75 with active or convalescent COVID-19. The CDR3 DNA follows: TGTGCCAGCAGCGCTTCTCCGGGACAGGGGGGGTATGGCTACACCTTC. Translating it yields CASSASPGQGGYGYTF.